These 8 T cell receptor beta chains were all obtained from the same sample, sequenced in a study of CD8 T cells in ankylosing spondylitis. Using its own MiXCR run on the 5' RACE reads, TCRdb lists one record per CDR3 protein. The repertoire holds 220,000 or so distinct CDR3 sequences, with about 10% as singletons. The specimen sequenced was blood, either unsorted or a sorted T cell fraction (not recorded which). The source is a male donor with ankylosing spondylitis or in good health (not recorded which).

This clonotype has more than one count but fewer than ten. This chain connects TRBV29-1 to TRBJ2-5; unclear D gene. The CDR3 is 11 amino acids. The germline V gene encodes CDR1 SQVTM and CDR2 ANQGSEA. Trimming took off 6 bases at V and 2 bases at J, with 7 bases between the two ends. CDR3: CSVEAQETQYF. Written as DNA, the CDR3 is TGCAGCGTAGAGGCTCAAGAGACCCAGTACTTC.

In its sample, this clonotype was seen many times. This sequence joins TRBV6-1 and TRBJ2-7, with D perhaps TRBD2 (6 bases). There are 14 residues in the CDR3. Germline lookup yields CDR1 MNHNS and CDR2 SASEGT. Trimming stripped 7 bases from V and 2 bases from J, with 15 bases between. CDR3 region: CASTGQGGTYEQYF. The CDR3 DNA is TGTGCCAGCACCGGTCAGGGCGGGACCTACGAGCAGTACTTC.

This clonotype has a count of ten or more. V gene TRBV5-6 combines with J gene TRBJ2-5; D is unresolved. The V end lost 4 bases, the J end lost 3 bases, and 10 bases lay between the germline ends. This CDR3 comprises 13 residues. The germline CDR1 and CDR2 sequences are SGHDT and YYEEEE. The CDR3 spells CASSRTQKETQYF. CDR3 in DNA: TGTGCCAGCAGCCGGACCCAAAAAGAGACCCAGTACTTC.

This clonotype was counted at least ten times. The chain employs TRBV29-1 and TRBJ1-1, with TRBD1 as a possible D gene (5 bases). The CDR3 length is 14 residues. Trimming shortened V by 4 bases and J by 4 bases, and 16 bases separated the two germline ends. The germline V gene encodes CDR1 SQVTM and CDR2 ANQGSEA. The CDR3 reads CSVGYGGGFTEAFF. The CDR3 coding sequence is TGCAGCGTTGGTTACGGGGGGGGGTTCACTGAAGCTTTCTTT.

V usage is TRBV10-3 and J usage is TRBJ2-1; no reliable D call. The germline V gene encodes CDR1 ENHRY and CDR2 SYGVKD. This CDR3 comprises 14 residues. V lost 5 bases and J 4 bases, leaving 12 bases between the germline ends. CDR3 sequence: CAISTDRTYNEQFF. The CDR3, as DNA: TGTGCCATCAGTACCGACCGTACTTACAATGAGCAGTTCTTC.

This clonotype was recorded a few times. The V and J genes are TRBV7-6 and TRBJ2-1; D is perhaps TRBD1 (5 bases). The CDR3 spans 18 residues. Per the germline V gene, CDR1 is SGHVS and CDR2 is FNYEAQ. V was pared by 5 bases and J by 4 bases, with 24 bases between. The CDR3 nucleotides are TGTGCCAGCAGCCGGCAGGCCCAGGGAATCCCCTATTACAATGAGCAGTTCTTC. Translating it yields CASSRQAQGIPYYNEQFF.

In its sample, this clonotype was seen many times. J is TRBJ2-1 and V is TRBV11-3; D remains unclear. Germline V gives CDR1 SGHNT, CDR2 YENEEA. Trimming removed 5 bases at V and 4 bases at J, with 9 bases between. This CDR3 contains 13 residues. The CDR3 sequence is CASSRFGYNEQFF. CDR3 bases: TGTGCCAGCAGCCGTTTCGGGTACAATGAGCAGTTCTTC.

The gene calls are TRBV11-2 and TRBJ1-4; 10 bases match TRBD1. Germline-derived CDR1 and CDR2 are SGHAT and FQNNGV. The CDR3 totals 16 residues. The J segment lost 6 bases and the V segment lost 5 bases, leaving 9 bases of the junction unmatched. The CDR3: CASSASGTGAYEKLFF. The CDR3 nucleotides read TGTGCCAGCAGCGCGTCCGGGACAGGGGCATATGAAAAACTGTTTTTT.